This record looks at one TCR beta chain sequence and its context. Its target is not known. The CDR3 is 12 residues long. Trimming cost V 8 bases and J 3 bases, with 10 bases left between them. CDR1 and CDR2 from the germline V gene are MGHRA and YSYEKL. The source of the sample is a study of CD4+ T cells in melanoma. Notes on the study in general: A reported correlation linked neoantigen-specific CD4+ T cells to CD8+, macrophage and B cell function. In melanoma, neoantigen-specific CD4+ T cells reportedly differed in differentiation state.

The protocol was immunoSEQ multiplex PCR, while the TCRdb copy is restricted to in-frame clones and leaves out a portion. The sample consists of thousands of clones, about 63% of them appearing once. This receptor was taken from a human donor with melanoma. The specimen was cells from a culture (not recorded whether cultured in vitro). J is TRBJ1-1 and V is TRBV4-1, with D unclear. CDR3 loop: CASGATDTEAFF. The CDR3 bases are TGCGCCAGCGGAGCGACCGACACTGAAGCTTTCTTT.